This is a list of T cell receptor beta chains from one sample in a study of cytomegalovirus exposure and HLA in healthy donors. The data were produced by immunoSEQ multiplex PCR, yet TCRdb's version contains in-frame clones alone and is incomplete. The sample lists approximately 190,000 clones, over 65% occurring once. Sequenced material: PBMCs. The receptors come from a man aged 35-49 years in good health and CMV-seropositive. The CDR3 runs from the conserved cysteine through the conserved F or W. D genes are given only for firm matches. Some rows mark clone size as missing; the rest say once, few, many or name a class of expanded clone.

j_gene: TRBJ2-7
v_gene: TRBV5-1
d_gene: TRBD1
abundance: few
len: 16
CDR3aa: CASSPRGQGSSYEQYF
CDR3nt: TGCGCCAGCAGCCCCAGAGGACAGGGGAGCTCCTACGAGCAGTACTTC

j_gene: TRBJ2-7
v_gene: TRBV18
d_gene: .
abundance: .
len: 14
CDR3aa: CASSPPGSSYEQYF
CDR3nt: TGTGCCAGCTCACCCCCGGGTAGCTCCTACGAGCAGTACTTC

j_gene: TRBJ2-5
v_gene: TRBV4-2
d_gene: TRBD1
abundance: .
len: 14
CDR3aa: CASSHRGQGETQYF
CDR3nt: TGTGCCAGCAGCCACCGAGGACAGGGGGAGACCCAGTACTTC

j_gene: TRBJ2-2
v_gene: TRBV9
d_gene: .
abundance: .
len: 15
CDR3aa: CASSPNPGYTGELFF
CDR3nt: TGTGCCAGCAGCCCAAACCCAGGGTACACCGGGGAGCTGTTTTTT

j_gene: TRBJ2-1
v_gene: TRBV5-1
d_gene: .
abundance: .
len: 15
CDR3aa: CASSATGSGYNEQFF
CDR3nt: TGCGCCAGCAGCGCTACAGGGTCGGGCTACAATGAGCAGTTCTTC

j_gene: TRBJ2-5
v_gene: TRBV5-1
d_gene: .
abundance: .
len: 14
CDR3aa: CASSLATGEETQHF
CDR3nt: TGCGCCAGCAGCTTGGCTACAGGTGAAGAGACCCAGCACTTC

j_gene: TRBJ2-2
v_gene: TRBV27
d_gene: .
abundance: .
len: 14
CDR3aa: CASSSLEGPGELFF
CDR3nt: TGTGCCAGCAGTTCGCTGGAGGGGCCCGGGGAGCTGTTTTTT

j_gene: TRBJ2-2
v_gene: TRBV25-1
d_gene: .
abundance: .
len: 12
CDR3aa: CASSALTGELFF
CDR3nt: TGTGCCAGCAGTGCCCTTACCGGGGAGCTGTTTTTT

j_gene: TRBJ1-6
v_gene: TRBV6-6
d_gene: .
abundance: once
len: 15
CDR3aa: CASSYSAGINSPLHF
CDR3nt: TGTGCCAGCAGTTACTCCGCAGGGATCAATTCACCCCTCCACTTT

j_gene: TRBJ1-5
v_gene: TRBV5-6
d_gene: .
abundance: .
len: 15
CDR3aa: CASSTGHYSNQPQHF
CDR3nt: TGTGCCAGCAGCACGGGACACTATAGCAATCAGCCCCAGCATTTT

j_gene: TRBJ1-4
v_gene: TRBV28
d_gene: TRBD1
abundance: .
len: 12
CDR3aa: CASSLQGGKLFF
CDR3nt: TGTGCCAGCAGTCTCCAGGGGGGAAAACTGTTTTTT

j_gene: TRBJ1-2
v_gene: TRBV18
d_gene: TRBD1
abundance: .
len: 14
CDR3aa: CASSGQGANYGYTF
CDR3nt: TGTGCCAGCTCAGGGCAGGGGGCTAACTATGGCTACACCTTC